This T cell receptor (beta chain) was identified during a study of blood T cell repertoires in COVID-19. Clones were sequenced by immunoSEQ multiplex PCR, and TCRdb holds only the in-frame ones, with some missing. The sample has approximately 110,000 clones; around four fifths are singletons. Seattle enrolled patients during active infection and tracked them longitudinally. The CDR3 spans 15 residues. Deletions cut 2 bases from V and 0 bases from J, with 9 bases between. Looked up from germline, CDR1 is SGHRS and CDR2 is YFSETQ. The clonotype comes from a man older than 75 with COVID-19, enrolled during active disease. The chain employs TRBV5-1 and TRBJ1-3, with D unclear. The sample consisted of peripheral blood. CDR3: CASSFDGNSGNTIYF. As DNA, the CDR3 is TGCGCCAGCAGCTTCGACGGGAACTCTGGAAACACCATATATTTT.